This paragraph covers one TCR beta chain sequence. Germline CDR1 reads LGHNA; CDR2 reads YSLEER. V was shortened by 0 bases and J by 6 bases, with 11 bases between the two germline ends. The CDR3 consists of 15 residues. This entry comes from a study of T cell changes during pregnancy in multiple sclerosis. TCRdb keeps only in-frame clones here, not all; method: immunoSEQ multiplex PCR. This table holds about 64,000 clones, around 96% found once. This specimen was CD8+ T cells from peripheral blood mononuclear cells, taken after pregnancy. The chain links TRBV4-3 to TRBJ2-2; D not certain. The source of this sequence is a female donor with multiple sclerosis, enrolled in a pregnancy study. The CDR3 region has the DNA TGCGCCAGCAGCCAAGATCGGTCTAGAGCCGGGGAGCTGTTTTTT. It codes for CASSQDRSRAGELFF.